The 13 T cell receptor beta chains below all came from one sample that was sequenced in a study of shared clonotypes between healthy human individuals. The repertoire was sequenced with immunoSEQ multiplex PCR; TCRdb's copy has only in-frame clones and lacks some. This sample has about 340,000 clones; roughly 70% occur once, and the top ten carry about 10%. The source material was memory CD4+ T cells sorted from blood. Indicated subset: CD45RA-negative fraction. The receptors here all came from a man aged 25-40 years in good health.

CDR3 residues: CASSPHGAGRYNEQFF. Here the CDR3 DNA reads TGTGCCAGCAGCCCCCATGGGGCGGGAAGGTACAATGAGCAGTTCTTC. The chain carries TRBV4-2 and TRBJ2-1; D is perhaps TRBD2 (6 bases). CDR3 size: 16 residues. In germline, CDR1 is LGHNA, CDR2 YNFKEQ. The V end lost 4 bases, the J end lost 4 bases, and 17 bases lay between the germline ends.

The chain carries TRBV4-1 and TRBJ1-5, with no clear D. This CDR3 has 15 amino acids. Trimming stripped 4 bases from V and 5 bases from J, with 15 bases between. Germline CDR1 and CDR2: MGHRA and YSYEKL. CDR3 in DNA: TGCGCCAGCAGCCGGGTAGGCGCAGAACATCAGCCCCAGCATTTT. Its protein product is CASSRVGAEHQPQHF.

The chain carries TRBV6-6 and TRBJ1-4, with TRBD1 matching 9 bases. Germline-derived CDR1 and CDR2 are MNHNY and SVGAGI (reference sequence). This CDR3 is built from 16 residues. V trimming: 2 bases; J trimming: 2 bases; junction bases outside the gene matches: 3. The chain's CDR3 is CASSYGTGMTNEKLFF. Written as DNA, the CDR3 is TGTGCCAGCAGTTACGGGACAGGGATGACTAATGAAAAACTGTTTTTT.

The genes are TRBV7-9 and TRBJ2-5; 7 bases map to TRBD1. The CDR3 covers 15 residues. The junction had 10 bases not matched to a gene; V was cut back by 5 bases and J by 4 bases. From germline, CDR1 is SEHNR and CDR2 FQNEAQ (reference sequence). In DNA, the CDR3 is TGTGCCAGCAGCCTTGGACAGGCCCGCCGAGAGACCCAGTACTTC. The encoded protein is CASSLGQARRETQYF.

The count of this clone is one. The same CDR3 can be traced to other DNA sequences in this sample. The chain uses TRBV19 and TRBJ1-3, with D perhaps TRBD1 (6 bases). The CDR3 is 14 amino acids. Per germline, CDR1 LNHDA and CDR2 SQIVND (reference sequence). Trimming removed 6 bases at V and 1 base at J, with 10 bases between. Here the CDR3 DNA reads TGTGCCAGTAGCCGCAGGGGTTCTGGAAACACCATATATTTT. It translates to CASSRRGSGNTIYF.

This sequence joins TRBV4-3 and TRBJ2-7; D remains unclear. This CDR3 has 15 amino acids. The V end was cut by 0 bases, the J end by 2 bases, with 11 bases between. Germline V lookup: CDR1 LGHNA, CDR2 YSLEER. CDR3 in amino acids: CASSQDVTRTYEQYF. The CDR3 DNA sequence: TGCGCCAGCAGCCAAGATGTAACACGGACCTACGAGCAGTACTTC.

This chain joins TRBV11-2 and TRBJ1-4; tentatively, D is TRBD1 (5 bases). Germline lookup yields CDR1 SGHAT and CDR2 FQNNGV. This CDR3 has 15 residues. Trimming took 5 bases from V and 6 from J, leaving 16 bases between them. In DNA, the CDR3 is TGTGCCAGCAGCCCGGGGGGGTCTAGGCATGAAAAACTGTTTTTT. It is translated as CASSPGGSRHEKLFF.

This chain uses TRBV7-9 with TRBJ2-1, with a possible D match to TRBD2 (5 bases). This CDR3 contains 17 residues. Germline lookup yields CDR1 SEHNR and CDR2 FQNEAQ (reference sequence). The V end lost 2 bases, the J end lost 0 bases, and 14 bases lay between the germline ends. CDR3 nucleotide sequence: TGTGCCAGCAGCTTACGGCGATCGGGGAACTCCTACAATGAGCAGTTCTTC. Encoded protein: CASSLRRSGNSYNEQFF.

V is TRBV2 and J is TRBJ2-3, with D maybe TRBD2 (6 bases). The CDR3 contains 15 residues. Germline V gives CDR1 SNHLY, CDR2 FYNNEI. The V end was cut by 2 bases, the J end by 12 bases, with 21 bases between. The CDR3 region has the DNA TGTGCCAGCAGTGAACACCCCCCTAGCGTCGCCCCACAGTATTTT. This gives the protein CASSEHPPSVAPQYF.

The chain recombines TRBV7-9 with TRBJ1-5, with TRBD1 as a possible D gene (5 bases). Between the trimmed V and J ends, which lost 5 bases and 6 bases, there was a span of 20 bases. Germline CDR1 reads SEHNR; CDR2 reads FQNEAQ (reference sequence). The CDR3 covers 16 residues. The CDR3 here is CASSPLDGGGTQPQHF. In DNA form, the CDR3 reads TGTGCCAGCAGCCCTTTGGACGGGGGGGGGACTCAGCCCCAGCATTTT.

The rearrangement links TRBV10-3 to TRBJ2-1, with TRBD1 matching over 11 bases. The CDR3 spans 13 residues. The V gene end was trimmed by 10 bases and the J gene end by 8 bases; junction bases not matched to a gene: 7. Germline CDR1 is ENHRY and CDR2 is SYGVKD. The CDR3 DNA reads TGTGCCAACGGACAGGGGGCGGGCGATGAGCAGTTCTTC. It encodes CANGQGAGDEQFF.

The gene calls are TRBV19 and TRBJ2-1; D is ambiguous. Germline-derived CDR1 and CDR2 are LNHDA and SQIVND (reference sequence). The CDR3 contains 13 residues. V was pared by 0 bases and J by 11 bases, with 11 bases between. CDR3 bases: TGTGCCAGTAGTATAGAGGCATTAAATAAGCAGTTCTTC. Translated: CASSIEALNKQFF.

The J gene is TRBJ1-4, the V gene TRBV5-1, with D possibly being TRBD1 (6 bases). The V and J ends lost 4 bases and 8 bases respectively, with 21 bases between them. Looked up from germline, CDR1 is SGHRS and CDR2 is YFSETQ. This CDR3 has 16 amino acids. The CDR3 here is CASSTGTGMAEEKLFF. CDR3 coding DNA: TGCGCCAGCAGCACGGGAACAGGGATGGCGGAGGAAAAACTGTTTTTT.